The T cell receptor beta chain under discussion was sequenced for a study of identical twins. The CDR3 has 20 amino acids. Germline CDR1 and CDR2: MRHNA and SNTAGT. After removal of 2 bases from V and 0 bases from J, the junction contained 18 bases not matched to a gene. Each CDR3 protein gets one entry after TCRdb re-called the 5' RACE reads with MiXCR. The profile shows approximately 550,000 distinct CDR3 sequences, 20% to 25% of them singletons. A further study also used this sample, focusing on yellow fever vaccine responses in identical twins.

This clonotype originated in a woman aged 18-29 years in good health. The chain employs TRBV6-4 and TRBJ2-7; 8 bases line up with TRBD2. Sequencing was performed on CD4+ T cells sorted from blood. In DNA, the CDR3 is TGTGCCAGCAGTGACCCAACTAGCGGAAAAAAATTTACCAACTCCTACGAGCAGTACTTC. This translates into CASSDPTSGKKFTNSYEQYF.